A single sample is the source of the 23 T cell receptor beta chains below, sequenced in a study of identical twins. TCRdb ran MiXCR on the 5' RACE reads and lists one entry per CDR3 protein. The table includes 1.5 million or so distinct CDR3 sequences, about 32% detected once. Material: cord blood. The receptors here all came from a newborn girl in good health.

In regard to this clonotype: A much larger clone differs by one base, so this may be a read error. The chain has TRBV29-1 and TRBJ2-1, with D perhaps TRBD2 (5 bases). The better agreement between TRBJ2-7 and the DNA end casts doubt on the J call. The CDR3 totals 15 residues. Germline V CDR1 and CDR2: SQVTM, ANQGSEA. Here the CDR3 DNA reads TGCAGCGTTCGAGGGAACCCGAGCTCCTACAATGAGCAGTACTTC. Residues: CSVRGNPSSYNEQYF.

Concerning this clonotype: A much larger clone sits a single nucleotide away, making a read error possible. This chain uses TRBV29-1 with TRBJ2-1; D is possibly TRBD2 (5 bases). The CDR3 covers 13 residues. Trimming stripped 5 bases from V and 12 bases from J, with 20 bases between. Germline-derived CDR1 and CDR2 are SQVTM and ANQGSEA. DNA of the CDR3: TGCAGCGTTCGCGCAGACCCAGAGGGTGTGCAGTTCTTC. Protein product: CSVRADPEGVQFF.

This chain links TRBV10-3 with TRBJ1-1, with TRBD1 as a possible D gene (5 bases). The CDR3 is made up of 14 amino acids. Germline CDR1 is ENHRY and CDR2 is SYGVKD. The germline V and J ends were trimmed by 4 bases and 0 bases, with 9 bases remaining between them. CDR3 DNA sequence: TGTGCCATCAGTGTTCAGGGCGTGAACACTGAAGCTTTCTTT. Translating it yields CAISVQGVNTEAFF.

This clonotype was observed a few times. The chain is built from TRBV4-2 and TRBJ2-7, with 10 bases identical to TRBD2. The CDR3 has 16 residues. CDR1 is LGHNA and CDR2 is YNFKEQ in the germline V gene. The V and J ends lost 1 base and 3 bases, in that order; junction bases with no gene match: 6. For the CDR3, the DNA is TGTGCCAGCAGCCAAGTAGTAGCGGGAGGCTTCTACGAGCAGTACTTC. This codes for CASSQVVAGGFYEQYF.

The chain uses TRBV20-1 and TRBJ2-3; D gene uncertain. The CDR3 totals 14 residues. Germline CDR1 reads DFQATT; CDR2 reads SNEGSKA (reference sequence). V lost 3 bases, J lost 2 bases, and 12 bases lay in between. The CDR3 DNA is TGCAGTGCTAGCTTCTACATATCCACAGATACGCAGTATTTT. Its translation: CSASFYISTDTQYF.

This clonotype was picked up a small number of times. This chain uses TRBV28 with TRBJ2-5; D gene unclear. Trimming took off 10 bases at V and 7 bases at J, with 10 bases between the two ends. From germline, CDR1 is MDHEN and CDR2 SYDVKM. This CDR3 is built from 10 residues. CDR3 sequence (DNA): TGTGCCACAAAAGATCGGACCCAGTACTTC. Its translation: CATKDRTQYF.

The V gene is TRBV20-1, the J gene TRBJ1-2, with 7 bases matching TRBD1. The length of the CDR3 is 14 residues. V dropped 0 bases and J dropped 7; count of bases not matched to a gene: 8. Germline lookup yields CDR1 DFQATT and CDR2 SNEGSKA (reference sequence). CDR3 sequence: CSAREPGTVGGYTF. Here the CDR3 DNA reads TGCAGTGCTAGAGAACCTGGGACAGTAGGTGGCTACACCTTC.

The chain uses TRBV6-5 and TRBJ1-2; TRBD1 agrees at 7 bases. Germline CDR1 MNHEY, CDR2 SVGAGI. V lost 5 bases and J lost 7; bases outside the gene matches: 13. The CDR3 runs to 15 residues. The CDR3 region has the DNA TGTGCCAGCAGTGGATACAGGGGTTCATGCGCTGGCTACACCTTC. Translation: CASSGYRGSCAGYTF.

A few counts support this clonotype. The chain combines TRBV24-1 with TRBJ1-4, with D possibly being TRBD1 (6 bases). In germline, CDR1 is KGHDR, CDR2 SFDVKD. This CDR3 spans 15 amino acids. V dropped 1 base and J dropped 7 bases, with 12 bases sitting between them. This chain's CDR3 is CATSDFGGAAEKLFF. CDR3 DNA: TGTGCCACCAGTGATTTCGGGGGGGCAGCTGAAAAACTGTTTTTT.

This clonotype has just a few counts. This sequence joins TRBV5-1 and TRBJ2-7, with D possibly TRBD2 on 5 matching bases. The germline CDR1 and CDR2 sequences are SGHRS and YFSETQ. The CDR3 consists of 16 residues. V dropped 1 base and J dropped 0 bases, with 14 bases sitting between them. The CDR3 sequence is CASSLFAGSSSYEQYF. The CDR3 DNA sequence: TGCGCCAGCAGCTTGTTCGCGGGTTCGAGCTCCTACGAGCAGTACTTC.

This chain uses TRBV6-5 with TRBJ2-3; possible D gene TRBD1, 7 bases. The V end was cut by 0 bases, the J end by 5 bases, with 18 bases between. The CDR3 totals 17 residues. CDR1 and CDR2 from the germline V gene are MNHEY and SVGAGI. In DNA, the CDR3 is TGTGCCAGCAGTTACTCACGAGGAGGGGGCGGAGGAGATACGCAGTATTTT. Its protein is CASSYSRGGGGGDTQYF.

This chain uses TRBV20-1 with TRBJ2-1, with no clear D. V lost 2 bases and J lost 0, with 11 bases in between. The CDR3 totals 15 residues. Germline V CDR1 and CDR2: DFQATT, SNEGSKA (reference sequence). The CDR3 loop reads CSARFPEPSYNEQFF. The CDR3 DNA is TGCAGTGCTAGATTTCCGGAGCCCTCCTACAATGAGCAGTTCTTC.

CDR3 DNA sequence: TGCAGTGCAATTCAATTGGGAGTCAATCAGCCCCAGCATTTT. Translated: CSAIQLGVNQPQHF. The J gene is TRBJ1-5, the V gene TRBV20-1; D is undetermined. Trimming took 6 bases from V and 3 from J, leaving 15 bases between them. The CDR3 totals 14 residues. The V gene's germline CDR1 is DFQATT and CDR2 SNEGSKA (reference sequence).

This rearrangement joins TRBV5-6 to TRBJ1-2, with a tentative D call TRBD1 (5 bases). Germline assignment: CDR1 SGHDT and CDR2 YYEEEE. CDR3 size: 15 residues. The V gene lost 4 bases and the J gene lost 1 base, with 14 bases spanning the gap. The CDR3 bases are TGTGCCAGCAGCCCTGTAGGAGGGGATAACTATGGCTACACCTTC. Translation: CASSPVGGDNYGYTF. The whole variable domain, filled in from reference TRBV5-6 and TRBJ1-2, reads DAGVTQSPTHLIKTRGQQVTLRCSPKSGHDTVSWYQQALGQGPQFIFQYYEEEERQRGNFPDRFSGHQFPNYSSELNVNALLLGDSALYLCASSPVGGDNYGYTFGSGTRLTVV.

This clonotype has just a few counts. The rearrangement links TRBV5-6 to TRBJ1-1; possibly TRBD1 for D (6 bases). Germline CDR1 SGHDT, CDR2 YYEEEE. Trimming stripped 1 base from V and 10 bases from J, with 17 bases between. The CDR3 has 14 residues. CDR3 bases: TGTGCCAGCAGCTTGAGCAACAGGGACGGGGTAGCTTTCTTT. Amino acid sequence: CASSLSNRDGVAFF.

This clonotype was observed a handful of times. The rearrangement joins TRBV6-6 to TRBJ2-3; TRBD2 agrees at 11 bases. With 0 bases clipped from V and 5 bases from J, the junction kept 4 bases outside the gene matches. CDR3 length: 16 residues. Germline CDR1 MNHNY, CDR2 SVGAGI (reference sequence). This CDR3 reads CASSYSTSGIGDTQYF. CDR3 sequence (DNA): TGTGCCAGCAGTTACTCGACTAGCGGGATTGGAGATACGCAGTATTTT.

The CDR3, as DNA: TGCAGTGCTCGACTAGCGGGGAACTACGAGCAGTACTTC. This encodes CSARLAGNYEQYF. The rearrangement links TRBV20-1 to TRBJ2-7, with 11 positions matching TRBD2. Germline-derived CDR1 and CDR2 are DFQATT and SNEGSKA (reference sequence). V was clipped by 5 bases and J by 3 bases; unmatched bases: 3. CDR3 size: 13 residues.

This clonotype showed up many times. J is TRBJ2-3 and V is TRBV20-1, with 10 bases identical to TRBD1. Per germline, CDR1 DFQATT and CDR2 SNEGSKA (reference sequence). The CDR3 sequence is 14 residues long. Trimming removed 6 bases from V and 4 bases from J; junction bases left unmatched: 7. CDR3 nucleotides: TGCAGTGCCACGTCAGGACAGGGGGCAGATACGCAGTATTTT. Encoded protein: CSATSGQGADTQYF.

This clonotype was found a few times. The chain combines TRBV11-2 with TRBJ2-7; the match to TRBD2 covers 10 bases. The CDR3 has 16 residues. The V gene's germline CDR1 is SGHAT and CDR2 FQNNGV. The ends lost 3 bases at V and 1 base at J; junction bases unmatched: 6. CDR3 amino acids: CASSFASGGASYEQYF. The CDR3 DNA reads TGTGCCAGCAGCTTTGCTAGCGGGGGAGCTTCCTACGAGCAGTACTTC.

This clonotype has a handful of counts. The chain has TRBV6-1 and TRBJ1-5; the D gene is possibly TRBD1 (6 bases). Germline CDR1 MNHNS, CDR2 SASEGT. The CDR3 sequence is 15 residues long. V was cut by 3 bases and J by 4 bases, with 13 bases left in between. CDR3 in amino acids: CASSETGSRNQPQHF. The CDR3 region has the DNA TGTGCCAGCAGTGAGACAGGTTCTCGGAATCAGCCCCAGCATTTT.

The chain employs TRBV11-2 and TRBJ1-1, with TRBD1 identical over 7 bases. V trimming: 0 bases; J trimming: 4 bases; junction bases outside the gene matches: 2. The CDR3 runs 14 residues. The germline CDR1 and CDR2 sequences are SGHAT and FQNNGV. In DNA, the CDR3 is TGTGCCAGCAGCTTAGAAGGGGGCCCCACTGAAGCTTTCTTT. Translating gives CASSLEGGPTEAFF.

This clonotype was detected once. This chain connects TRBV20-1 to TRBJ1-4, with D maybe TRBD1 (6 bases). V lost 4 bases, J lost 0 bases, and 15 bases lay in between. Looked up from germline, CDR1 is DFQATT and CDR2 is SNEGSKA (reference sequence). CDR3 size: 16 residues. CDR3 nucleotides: TGCAGTGCTAAGAAACAGGGCCCAGCAACTAATGAAAAACTGTTTTTT. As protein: CSAKKQGPATNEKLFF.

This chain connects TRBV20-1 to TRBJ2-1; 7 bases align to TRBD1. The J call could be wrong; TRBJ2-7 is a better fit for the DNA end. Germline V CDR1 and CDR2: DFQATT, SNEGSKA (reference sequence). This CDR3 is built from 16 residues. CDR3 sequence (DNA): TGCAGTGCTAGAAGCCCCAGGGGGAGCTCCTACAATGAGCAGTACTTC. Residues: CSARSPRGSSYNEQYF.